The next 31 T cell receptor beta chains were all read from a single sample in a study of somatic mutations in cytotoxic T cells in rheumatoid arthritis. The protocol was immunoSEQ multiplex PCR, while the TCRdb copy is restricted to in-frame clones and leaves out a portion. The profile shows tens of thousands of clones, around 87% of them singletons. Sequenced sample: CD8+ T cells sorted from blood. The receptor set was obtained from an adult with rheumatoid arthritis.

The chain has TRBV6-9 and TRBJ2-7, with D hard to call. The CDR3 is made up of 16 amino acids. V lost 2 bases to trimming and J lost 2 bases, with 16 bases between them. Germline assignment: CDR1 MNHGY and CDR2 SVAAGI. CDR3 protein: CASSYPPKDHPYEQYF. CDR3 in DNA: TGTGCCAGCAGTTATCCCCCGAAGGACCATCCCTACGAGCAGTACTTC.

V is TRBV7-9 and J is TRBJ2-7, with D tentatively TRBD2 (6 bases). Germline loops: CDR1 SEHNR, CDR2 FQNEAQ (reference sequence). The CDR3 length is 16 residues. The ends were cut back, 0 bases at V and 3 bases at J, with 15 bases in the middle. CDR3 protein: CASSLAFGTAGYEQYF. CDR3 DNA: TGTGCCAGCAGCTTAGCGTTCGGGACTGCAGGCTACGAGCAGTACTTC.

This CDR3 reads CASSKLSGTAFF. The CDR3 coding sequence is TGTGCCAGCAGCAAATTATCCGGGACAGCGTTCTTC. The rearrangement links TRBV6-5 to TRBJ2-1; TRBD1 matches 7 bases. There are 12 residues in the CDR3. Germline V gene sequence: CDR1 MNHEY, CDR2 SVGAGI. Losses at the gene ends were 6 bases for V and 15 bases for J; bases not matched to a gene: 11.

The chain recombines TRBV9 with TRBJ2-3, with D hard to call. Germline lookup yields CDR1 SGDLS and CDR2 YYNGEE. The V end lost 0 bases, the J end lost 0 bases, and 8 bases lay between the germline ends. The CDR3 is made up of 15 amino acids. The CDR3, as DNA: TGTGCCAGCAGCGTAGGGGAAGACAGCACAGATACGCAGTATTTT. It translates to CASSVGEDSTDTQYF.

J is TRBJ1-6 and V is TRBV7-8; 9 bases match TRBD1. The V gene's germline CDR1 is SGHVS and CDR2 FQNEAQ. Trimming at V came to 6 bases and at J to 7 bases, leaving 7 bases not matched to a gene. CDR3 length equals 15 residues. In DNA, the CDR3 is TGTGCCAGCAGACCAACAGGGGGCTGGAATTCACCCCTCCACTTT. Protein: CASRPTGGWNSPLHF.

This chain connects TRBV7-3 to TRBJ2-3, with no clear D. The germline V gene encodes CDR1 SGHTA and CDR2 FQGTGA. Trimming pared 2 bases from V and 4 bases from J, leaving 10 bases between. CDR3 length equals 14 residues. CDR3 protein: CASSLGPPPDTQYF. In nucleotides, the CDR3 is TGTGCCAGCAGCTTAGGCCCCCCCCCAGATACGCAGTATTTT.

The chain carries TRBV5-6 and TRBJ1-2; 9 bases fit TRBD1. The CDR3 runs 14 residues. From germline, CDR1 is SGHDT and CDR2 YYEEEE. The ends lost 5 bases at V and 4 bases at J; junction bases unmatched: 6. The CDR3: CASSGTGNVYGYTF. The CDR3 DNA follows: TGTGCCAGCAGTGGGACAGGGAATGTCTATGGCTACACCTTC. Supplemented by reference TRBV5-6 and TRBJ1-2, the full variable domain reads DAGVTQSPTHLIKTRGQQVTLRCSPKSGHDTVSWYQQALGQGPQFIFQYYEEEERQRGNFPDRFSGHQFPNYSSELNVNALLLGDSALYLCASSGTGNVYGYTFGSGTRLTVV.

The chain combines TRBV5-6 with TRBJ2-1, with D hard to call. V shed 4 bases and J shed 5 bases, with 10 bases lying between them. Per the germline V gene, CDR1 is SGHDT and CDR2 is YYEEEE. The CDR3 is 13 residues long. The CDR3 loop reads CASSPDNNNEQFF. CDR3 nucleotides: TGTGCCAGCAGCCCAGACAACAACAATGAGCAGTTCTTC.

This clone appeared a few times. J is TRBJ2-7 and V is TRBV19; 9 nucleotides agree with TRBD1. Trimming removed 5 bases from V and 5 bases from J; junction bases left unmatched: 4. Germline lookup yields CDR1 LNHDA and CDR2 SQIVND (reference sequence). The CDR3 loop spans 13 amino acids. CDR3 protein: CASSGTGINEQYF. CDR3 coding DNA: TGTGCCAGTAGTGGGACAGGGATAAACGAGCAGTACTTC.

DNA for the CDR3: TGTGCCAGCAGCGCCCGCCTCGTTAGGACTAGCGGAAAGGGGGAGCAGTACTTC. Translated: CASSARLVRTSGKGEQYF. This chain uses TRBV7-9 with TRBJ2-7; the match to TRBD2 covers 10 bases. J was trimmed by 7 bases and V by 5 bases; bases with no gene match: 20. Germline loops: CDR1 SEHNR, CDR2 FQNEAQ (reference sequence). The CDR3 contains 18 residues.

This rearrangement joins TRBV6-5 to TRBJ2-1; 7 bases fit TRBD2. The trim removed 6 bases at V and 6 bases at J, leaving 11 bases unmatched. Germline V gene sequence: CDR1 MNHEY, CDR2 SVGAGI. The CDR3 is made up of 15 amino acids. CDR3 amino acids: CASRGGSTKFNEQFF. As DNA, the CDR3 is TGTGCCAGCAGGGGGGGGAGCACTAAGTTCAATGAGCAGTTCTTC.

The V and J genes are TRBV25-1 and TRBJ1-2; TRBD1 matches at 7 bases. CDR1 MGHDK and CDR2 SYGVNS come from the germline V gene. The CDR3 has 16 residues. Trimming took 7 bases from V and 4 from J; bases not matched to a gene: 15. The CDR3 nucleotides read TGTGCCAGCAAGAGTACGAGGACAGGCTCAGCCTATGGCTACACCTTC. Encoded protein: CASKSTRTGSAYGYTF.

The V and J genes are TRBV19 and TRBJ1-2; D is ambiguous. Germline V gene sequence: CDR1 LNHDA, CDR2 SQIVND (reference sequence). Trimming pared 3 bases from V and 8 bases from J, leaving 13 bases between. The CDR3 spans 13 residues. CDR3 in DNA: TGTGCCAGTAGTATTCCTATGGGTTGGGGCTACACCTTC. It yields the protein CASSIPMGWGYTF. The variable domain in full, with the rest retrieved from reference TRBV19 and TRBJ1-2, is DGGITQSPKYLFRKEGQNVTLSCEQNLNHDAMYWYRQDPGQGLRLIYYSQIVNDFQKGDIAEGYSVSREKKESFPLTVTSAQKNPTAFYLCASSIPMGWGYTFGSGTRLTVV.

The chain employs TRBV27 and TRBJ2-7, with 10 bases that match TRBD2. V gave up 5 bases and J gave up 0 bases; unmatched junction bases: 7. The CDR3 is made up of 16 amino acids. The V gene's germline CDR1 is MNHEY and CDR2 SMNVEV (reference sequence). CDR3 residues: CASSPLLAGASYEQYF. The CDR3 nucleotides are TGTGCCAGCAGTCCCCTCCTAGCGGGGGCCTCCTACGAGCAGTACTTC.

The chain employs TRBV27 and TRBJ2-1, with TRBD2 as a possible D gene (5 bases). V was shortened by 5 bases and J by 9 bases, with 17 bases between the two germline ends. This CDR3 has 14 residues. The V gene's germline CDR1 is MNHEY and CDR2 SMNVEV (reference sequence). The DNA for the CDR3 is TGTGCCAGCAGTCCTGGCCCGGGGAAAGGTGAGCAGTTCTTC. This sequence encodes CASSPGPGKGEQFF.

The rearrangement links TRBV4-3 to TRBJ2-3, with D unresolved. The CDR3 covers 15 residues. The V gene lost 0 bases and the J gene lost 4 bases, with 11 bases spanning the gap. Germline V gene data show CDR1 as LGHNA and CDR2 as YSLEER. For the CDR3, the DNA is TGCGCCAGCAGCCAAGATGGCGGAATCGCAGATACGCAGTATTTT. It translates to CASSQDGGIADTQYF.

This chain uses TRBV6-1 with TRBJ2-7; unclear D gene. CDR1 MNHNS and CDR2 SASEGT come from the germline V gene. The CDR3 contains 13 residues. The V and J ends lost 3 bases and 2 bases respectively, with 8 bases between them. CDR3 in DNA: TGTGCCAGCAGTGACACGGAGACCTACGAGCAGTACTTC. This translates into CASSDTETYEQYF.

The V gene is TRBV11-2, the J gene TRBJ2-7; D possibly corresponds to TRBD2 (6 bases). This CDR3 is 15 amino acids long. CDR1 and CDR2 from the germline V gene are SGHAT and FQNNGV. V was clipped by 0 bases and J by 3 bases, with 12 bases between them. CDR3 protein: CASSLEGDSYYEQYF. CDR3 in DNA: TGTGCCAGCAGCTTAGAAGGGGACTCGTACTACGAGCAGTACTTC.

This clone was seen a few times. The rearrangement links TRBV4-3 to TRBJ2-1; 10 nucleotides line up with TRBD2. Germline V gene sequence: CDR1 LGHNA, CDR2 YSLEER. The J segment lost 4 bases and the V segment lost 1 base, leaving 4 bases of the junction unmatched. There are 16 residues in the CDR3. In nucleotides, the CDR3 is TGCGCCAGCAGCCAAGCTCTAGCGGGAGATTACAATGAGCAGTTCTTC. It translates to CASSQALAGDYNEQFF.

V usage is TRBV19 and J usage is TRBJ1-2; no definite D call. Trimming stripped 1 base from V and 6 bases from J, with 12 bases between. In germline, CDR1 is LNHDA, CDR2 SQIVND (reference sequence). CDR3 length equals 14 residues. CDR3 DNA sequence: TGTGCCAGTAGTATAGCACCGGTCGGTCATGGCTACACCTTC. Amino acid sequence: CASSIAPVGHGYTF.

This chain connects TRBV6-4 to TRBJ2-1; 9 nucleotides align to TRBD2. Germline CDR1 is MRHNA and CDR2 is SNTAGT. Germline trimming cut 5 bases from V and 3 bases from J; bases unmatched to any gene: 5. The CDR3 extends over 15 amino acids. The CDR3: CASSQLAGDYNEQFF. CDR3 nucleotide sequence: TGTGCCAGCAGTCAATTAGCGGGAGACTACAATGAGCAGTTCTTC.

V is TRBV6-4 and J is TRBJ2-3, with a possible D match to TRBD2 (5 bases). Per germline, CDR1 MRHNA and CDR2 SNTAGT. The V gene lost 3 bases and the J gene lost 4 bases, with 8 bases spanning the gap. This CDR3 region has 13 residues. As DNA, the CDR3 is TGTGCCAGCAGTGAGAGGGCGGCAGATACGCAGTATTTT. Encoded protein: CASSERAADTQYF.

The chain links TRBV4-3 to TRBJ2-7; 9 bases line up with TRBD1. The germline V gene encodes CDR1 LGHNA and CDR2 YSLEER. This CDR3 is built from 14 residues. The V and J ends lost 4 bases and 1 base, in that order; junction bases with no gene match: 2. CDR3 in DNA: TGCGCCAGCAGCCCGGGACAGGGATCCTACGAGCAGTACTTC. Translated, it gives CASSPGQGSYEQYF.

The chain has TRBV15 and TRBJ2-3; tentatively, D is TRBD2 (5 bases). V gave up 1 base and J gave up 1 base, with 12 bases separating them. There are 16 residues in the CDR3. In germline, CDR1 is LNHNV, CDR2 YYDKDF (reference sequence). CDR3 protein: CATSRGTLVGTDTQYF. CDR3 DNA sequence: TGTGCCACCAGCAGAGGGACTTTAGTTGGCACAGATACGCAGTATTTT.

This clone appeared once. This chain links TRBV7-9 with TRBJ1-4; a possible D gene is TRBD1 (5 bases). The CDR3 spans 18 residues. The V end was cut by 0 bases, the J end by 2 bases, with 16 bases between. Germline V gene lookup returns CDR1 SEHNR and CDR2 FQNEAQ (reference sequence). The CDR3 DNA is TGTGCCAGCAGCTTAGCGGATGGAGGGGCCGTGACTAATGAAAAACTGTTTTTT. Translated: CASSLADGGAVTNEKLFF.

The V and J genes are TRBV4-3 and TRBJ1-2, with 9 bases identical to TRBD1. The V gene's germline CDR1 is LGHNA and CDR2 YSLEER. The CDR3 is made up of 16 amino acids. With 1 base clipped from V and 8 bases from J, the junction kept 11 bases outside the gene matches. CDR3 protein: CASSQGPGQGLSGYTF. CDR3 DNA sequence: TGCGCCAGCAGCCAAGGACCGGGACAGGGTTTGTCGGGCTACACCTTC.

The CDR3 sequence is CASSQGPRPGNEQFF. The CDR3 DNA is TGCGCCAGCAGCCAAGGGCCACGCCCAGGCAATGAGCAGTTCTTC. The J gene is TRBJ2-1, the V gene TRBV4-3; D is ambiguous. The CDR3 totals 15 residues. Deletions cut 1 base from V and 6 bases from J, with 13 bases between. Per germline, CDR1 LGHNA and CDR2 YSLEER.

The gene calls are TRBV27 and TRBJ1-5, with D maybe TRBD1 (6 bases). The V end was cut by 0 bases, the J end by 6 bases, with 9 bases between. Germline CDR1 reads MNHEY; CDR2 reads SMNVEV (reference sequence). The CDR3 length is 14 residues. CDR3 region: CASSLSTGSQPQHF. CDR3 nucleotide sequence: TGTGCCAGCAGTTTATCCACAGGGAGTCAGCCCCAGCATTTT.

This chain uses TRBV2 with TRBJ2-1; D assignment may be TRBD1 or TRBD2 (5 bases each). The germline V and J ends were trimmed by 3 bases and 1 base, with 10 bases remaining between them. CDR1 is SNHLY, CDR2 FYNNEI, per germline. CDR3 size: 15 residues. Here the CDR3 DNA reads TGTGCCAGCAGTGACCGGGACCTATCCTACAATGAGCAGTTCTTC. This sequence encodes CASSDRDLSYNEQFF. The full variable domain, its missing parts supplied by reference TRBV2 and TRBJ2-1, is EPEVTQTPSHQVTQMGQEVILRCVPISNHLYFYWYRQILGQKVEFLVSFYNNEISEKSEIFDDQFSVERPDGSNFTLKIRSTKLEDSAMYFCASSDRDLSYNEQFFGPGTRLTVL.

The chain couples TRBV30 to TRBJ2-1; TRBD2 is a possible D gene (5 bases). There are 15 residues in the CDR3. Germline loops: CDR1 GTSNPN, CDR2 SVGIG (reference sequence). The V end lost 0 bases, the J end lost 5 bases, and 14 bases lay between the germline ends. The CDR3 is CAWSVMAAGDNEQFF. DNA of the CDR3: TGTGCCTGGAGTGTAATGGCGGCCGGGGACAATGAGCAGTTCTTC.

J is TRBJ2-5 and V is TRBV7-9; either TRBD1 or TRBD2 may fit D (5 bases each). The germline V and J ends were trimmed by 3 bases and 5 bases, with 10 bases remaining between them. CDR1 is SEHNR and CDR2 is FQNEAQ in the germline V gene (reference sequence). CDR3 length: 13 residues. The CDR3 sequence is CASSFLGTETQYF. CDR3 in DNA: TGTGCCAGCAGCTTTTTGGGGACCGAGACCCAGTACTTC.